Shown below are 16 T cell receptor beta chains from a single sample sequenced in a study of identical twins. MiXCR, applied by TCRdb to the 5' RACE reads, yields one record per CDR3 protein. The table includes hundreds of thousands of distinct CDR3 sequences, 20% to 25% detected once. This sample also belongs to another study, concerning T cells expressing NK-cell markers.

The material sequenced was CD4+ T cells sorted from blood. Receptor source: a woman aged 18-30 years in good health.

This clonotype was seen a few times. V and J are TRBV7-9 and TRBJ1-3; no clear D. The germline V gene encodes CDR1 SEHNR and CDR2 FQNEAQ (reference sequence). The CDR3 is 17 amino acids. Trimming cost V 5 bases and J 0 bases, with 17 bases left between them. The CDR3 spells CASSPRGSPASGNTIYF. The CDR3 bases are TGTGCCAGCAGCCCGAGAGGGTCGCCTGCCTCTGGAAACACCATATATTTT.

The V gene is TRBV6-5, the J gene TRBJ1-2; D unclear. Trimming took off 6 bases at V and 1 base at J, with 6 bases between the two ends. The CDR3 spans 12 residues. The germline V gene has CDR1 MNHEY and CDR2 SVGAGI. The CDR3 is CASRQLNYGYTF. CDR3 DNA sequence: TGTGCCAGCAGACAGCTTAACTATGGCTACACCTTC.

This chain uses TRBV7-2 with TRBJ2-1; D may be TRBD2 (6 bases). The germline V and J ends were trimmed by 5 bases and 7 bases, with 21 bases remaining between them. Germline V gene data show CDR1 as SGHTA and CDR2 as FQGNSA. CDR3 length: 16 amino acids. CDR3 amino acids: CASSPAGRSSRNEQFF. The CDR3, as DNA: TGTGCCAGCAGCCCCGCCGGGAGATCGTCAAGGAATGAGCAGTTCTTC.

The chain recombines TRBV2 with TRBJ1-1; D remains ambiguous. The V end lost 8 bases, the J end lost 4 bases, and 8 bases lay between the germline ends. The CDR3 loop spans 11 amino acids. The germline CDR1 and CDR2 sequences are SNHLY and FYNNEI. CDR3 region: CASRYRTEAFF. The DNA of the CDR3 is TGTGCCAGCCGATATCGCACTGAAGCTTTCTTT.

V gene TRBV7-9 combines with J gene TRBJ2-7; a weak D match, TRBD2 (5 bases). The CDR3 is 13 amino acids. Germline V CDR1 and CDR2: SEHNR, FQNEAQ (reference sequence). V was cut by 1 base and J by 6 bases, with 10 bases left in between. DNA of the CDR3: TGTGCCAGCAGCTTAGAGGCAGGAGGCGAGCAGTACTTC. Translated: CASSLEAGGEQYF.

The rearrangement uses TRBV27 and TRBJ2-1; 11 nucleotides agree with TRBD2. This CDR3 has 15 amino acids. Losses at the gene ends were 5 bases for V and 9 bases for J; bases not matched to a gene: 9. Germline-derived CDR1 and CDR2 are MNHEY and SMNVEV (reference sequence). The CDR3 is CASSIIAGGPSEQFF. The CDR3 DNA reads TGTGCCAGCAGTATCATAGCGGGAGGGCCGAGTGAGCAGTTCTTC.

The V call is TRBV7-2, the J call TRBJ2-2; D uncertain. This CDR3 spans 14 amino acids. CDR1 and CDR2 (germline): SGHTA, FQGNSA. Between the trimmed V and J ends, which lost 3 bases and 6 bases, there was a span of 11 bases. The CDR3, as DNA: TGTGCCAGCAGCTTGTTTACTCGAGCCGGGGAGCTGTTTTTT. This translates into CASSLFTRAGELFF.

This clonotype has at least ten counts. This chain joins TRBV12-5 and TRBJ2-1; D is ambiguous. Trimming removed 5 bases from V and 9 bases from J, with 11 bases in between. The CDR3 has 12 residues. Looked up from germline, CDR1 is LGHNT and CDR2 is FRNRAP. The CDR3 sequence: CASGAAGGEQFF. CDR3 in DNA: TGTGCTAGTGGTGCTGCTGGTGGTGAGCAGTTCTTC.

The chain carries TRBV20-1 and TRBJ1-4, with a possible D match to TRBD1 (5 bases). The length of the CDR3 is 13 residues. Per the germline V gene, CDR1 is DFQATT and CDR2 is SNEGSKA (reference sequence). The V and J ends lost 5 bases and 3 bases respectively, with 10 bases between them. CDR3 sequence: CSAEGRANEKLFF. The CDR3 DNA follows: TGCAGTGCTGAGGGGAGGGCTAATGAAAAACTGTTTTTT.

The chain carries TRBV27 and TRBJ2-1; TRBD1 might be the D (5 bases). Trimming pared 0 bases from V and 13 bases from J, leaving 16 bases between. Germline V lookup: CDR1 MNHEY, CDR2 SMNVEV (reference sequence). The CDR3 loop spans 14 amino acids. In nucleotides, the CDR3 is TGTGCCAGCAGTTTATCCTACGGACAACCCCCACAGTTCTTC. Amino acid sequence: CASSLSYGQPPQFF.

J is TRBJ1-2 and V is TRBV6-6; unclear D gene. This CDR3 spans 12 amino acids. Trimming left V 6 bases short and J 6 bases short, with 11 bases between. CDR1 and CDR2 from the germline V gene are MNHNY and SVGAGI (reference sequence). The DNA for the CDR3 is TGTGCCAGCAGGCGACTGGAGCATGGCTACACCTTC. Its translation: CASRRLEHGYTF.

V usage is TRBV29-1 and J usage is TRBJ2-5; 9 bases are shared with TRBD2. This CDR3 comprises 13 residues. After removal of 3 bases from V and 3 bases from J, the junction contained 2 bases not matched to a gene. Germline V gene lookup returns CDR1 SQVTM and CDR2 ANQGSEA. The CDR3 loop is CSVERLAEETQYF. The CDR3, as DNA: TGCAGCGTTGAGCGACTAGCGGAAGAGACCCAGTACTTC.

A few counts support this clonotype. V is TRBV6-1 and J is TRBJ2-3, with D maybe TRBD2 (6 bases). Deletions cut 10 bases from V and 1 base from J, with 9 bases between. Germline values: CDR1 MNHNS, CDR2 SASEGT. This CDR3 has 12 residues. The CDR3 DNA reads as TGTGCCACCTCGGGGGGCACAGATACGCAGTATTTT. Encoded protein: CATSGGTDTQYF.

V is TRBV10-3 and J is TRBJ1-2; no reliable D call. The CDR3 loop spans 14 amino acids. Germline CDR1 ENHRY, CDR2 SYGVKD. Trimming took off 0 bases at V and 6 bases at J, with 11 bases between the two ends. The DNA of the CDR3 is TGTGCCATCAGTGAGTCGAATCAGGTCCATGGCTACACCTTC. As protein: CAISESNQVHGYTF.

In DNA, the CDR3 is TGTGCCAGCAGCTTACAATCCGCAGGCTCCAAGAGAACCTACAATGAGCAGTTCTTC. Its protein is CASSLQSAGSKRTYNEQFF. V gene TRBV11-1 combines with J gene TRBJ2-1; D is ambiguous. Germline V gives CDR1 SGHAT, CDR2 FQDESV (reference sequence). The CDR3 extends over 19 amino acids. Trimming took 2 bases from V and 2 from J, leaving 22 bases between them.

The chain uses TRBV29-1 and TRBJ2-7, with 7 bases matching TRBD1. The CDR3 is made up of 12 amino acids. Trimming took 7 bases from V and 2 from J; bases not matched to a gene: 5. CDR1 SQVTM and CDR2 ANQGSEA come from the germline V gene. CDR3 region: CSARDSTYEQYF. CDR3 bases: TGCAGCGCCCGGGACAGCACCTACGAGCAGTACTTC.